This T cell receptor (beta chain) comes out of a study of cytomegalovirus exposure and HLA in healthy donors. Study-level findings and limits: The study found most TCR sequences rare, yet found some public TCRs in many donors. Follow-up analysis found HLA locus-dependent TCR association rates, highest for DRB1 and lowest for HLA-C.

The V gene lost 6 bases and the J gene lost 2 bases, with 13 bases spanning the gap. The CDR3 length is 14 residues. Looked up from germline, CDR1 is MNHEY and CDR2 is SVGAGI. Remarks on this clone: Its antigen remains unidentified.

Donors were nominally healthy when sampled, though unrecorded immune exposures were likely. The PCR contained 60 Vbeta and 13 Jbeta primers. Some clones are missing from TCRdb's copy, which holds only in-frame ones; the method was immunoSEQ multiplex PCR. The sample gives some 190,000 clones, roughly 77% of which show up once; 2.5% to 3.5% is in the top ten. This chain uses TRBV6-5 with TRBJ1-2, with a weak D call TRBD1 (5 bases). The source is a woman in her twenties or thirties in good health and CMV-seropositive. The specimen sequenced was PBMCs. The CDR3 sequence: CASRQNGGNYGYTF. CDR3 nucleotide sequence: TGTGCCAGCAGACAAAACGGGGGGAACTATGGCTACACCTTC.